This T cell receptor beta chain was retrieved from a study of Graves' ophthalmopathy and Graves' hyperthyroidism. Investigators amplified TCR beta CDR3 regions from RNA transcripts. Following a first-round RT-PCR that used HTBI primers, a second-round multiplex PCR was carried out. TCRdb reprocessed the multiplex PCR reads with MiXCR, giving one entry per CDR3 protein. The sample shows about 620,000 distinct CDR3 sequences, about a fifth of them seen only once. This clonotype was seen ten or more times. The source of this sequence is a woman between 18 and 29 years old with stable Graves' hyperthyroidism. Some clones in this sample may be carry-over from other donors' samples. Input material: peripheral blood.

CDR3 region: CASSIAGRLLTEQYF. CDR3 DNA sequence: TGTGCCAGTAGTATAGCCGGCAGATTGCTTACCGAGCAGTACTTC. This chain joins TRBV19 and TRBJ2-7, with D uncertain. V lost 1 base and J lost 6, with 16 bases in between. Looked up from germline, CDR1 is LNHDA and CDR2 is SQIVND (reference sequence). The CDR3 runs to 15 residues.